The 17 T cell receptor beta chains listed next were all sequenced from one sample in a study of CD8 T cells in ankylosing spondylitis. Study-wide results and limits: In ankylosing spondylitis blood, a motif of about eight highly homologous TCR beta variants appeared characteristic.

No antigens are known for them. TCRdb recomputed calls from the 5' RACE reads with MiXCR, one row per CDR3 protein. The sample lists fewer than 550,000 distinct CDR3 sequences, 5.3% occurring once. Material: blood, either unsorted or a sorted T cell fraction (not recorded which). All receptors come from a male donor with ankylosing spondylitis.

The chain has TRBV20-1 and TRBJ2-3, with D perhaps TRBD1 or TRBD2 (5 bases each). The CDR3 contains 14 residues. V lost 4 bases to trimming and J lost 2 bases, with 13 bases between them. The germline V gene encodes CDR1 DFQATT and CDR2 SNEGSKA (reference sequence). In DNA, the CDR3 is TGCAGTGCTAACCGGGACGTTCACACAGATACGCAGTATTTT. Its translation is CSANRDVHTDTQYF.

This clonotype has ten or more counts. CDR3 sequence reads: CASSQAVHYGYTF. DNA for the CDR3: TGTGCCAGCAGTCAAGCGGTTCACTATGGCTACACCTTC. This chain connects TRBV12-3 or TRBV12-4 to TRBJ1-2; D ambiguous. The CDR3 covers 13 residues. The V gene lost 5 bases and the J gene lost 3 bases, with 10 bases spanning the gap.

V is TRBV6-2 or TRBV6-3 and J is TRBJ2-7; D remains ambiguous. Germline values: CDR1 MNHEY, CDR2 SVGEGT. Trimming took off 7 bases at V and 2 bases at J, with 12 bases between the two ends. The length of the CDR3 is 13 residues. The CDR3 bases are TGTGCCAGCAATGACTTCATCGCCTACGAGCAGTACTTC. Translated, it gives CASNDFIAYEQYF.

This clonotype was seen at least ten times. The chain employs TRBV11-2 and TRBJ2-5, with 10 bases aligning to TRBD2. V trimming: 6 bases; J trimming: 4 bases; junction bases outside the gene matches: 8. Germline V gene sequence: CDR1 SGHAT, CDR2 FQNNGV. The CDR3 contains 15 residues. The CDR3 loop is CASRLRTSGRETQYF. CDR3 nucleotide sequence: TGTGCCAGCAGGCTTAGGACTAGCGGTCGAGAGACCCAGTACTTC.

This clonotype has ten or more counts. This chain connects TRBV28 to TRBJ2-2, with a possible D match to TRBD1 (5 bases). V lost 2 bases and J 4 bases, leaving 17 bases between the germline ends. CDR3 length: 17 residues. CDR1 and CDR2 (germline): MDHEN, SYDVKM. The CDR3 nucleotides are TGTGCCAGCAGTTTACTCCCAAGAAGGGGTGTCACCGGGGAGCTGTTTTTT. It is translated as CASSLLPRRGVTGELFF.

This clonotype came up many times. The genes are TRBV20-1 and TRBJ2-7; no clear D. CDR1 and CDR2 from the germline V gene are DFQATT and SNEGSKA (reference sequence). The CDR3 has 13 amino acids. V was pared by 3 bases and J by 0 bases, with 9 bases between. The CDR3 region has the DNA TGCAGTGCTAGTCCACGGAGCTCCTACGAGCAGTACTTC. Its protein is CSASPRSSYEQYF.

This clonotype was observed a handful of times. This rearrangement joins TRBV4-2 to TRBJ2-4; TRBD2 matches at 10 bases. CDR1 is LGHNA and CDR2 is YNFKEQ in the germline V gene. J was trimmed by 8 bases and V by 0 bases; bases with no gene match: 10. The CDR3 extends over 17 amino acids. The CDR3 DNA follows: TGTGCCAGCAGCCAAGACGGGCTAGCGGGGGAGAGAGACATTCAGTACTTC. The encoded protein is CASSQDGLAGERDIQYF.

This clonotype was seen many times. The chain links TRBV7-9 to TRBJ1-2; 10 nucleotides match TRBD1. Trimming took 6 bases from V and 3 from J; bases not matched to a gene: 7. CDR1 and CDR2 (germline): SEHNR, FQNEAQ (reference sequence). The CDR3 is 15 amino acids. The CDR3 loop reads CASRQDRGRHYGYTF. CDR3 in DNA: TGTGCCAGCAGACAAGACAGGGGGCGTCACTATGGCTACACCTTC.

This clonotype was seen ten or more times. The V and J genes are TRBV9 and TRBJ1-2, with D unclear. The CDR3 extends over 14 amino acids. Germline V gene data show CDR1 as SGDLS and CDR2 as YYNGEE. With 4 bases removed from V and 8 bases from J, the gap between germline ends came to 18 bases. In DNA form, the CDR3 reads TGTGCCAGCAGCCCCCGGACTGACTCGGGCGGCTACACCTTC. Its translation is CASSPRTDSGGYTF.

This clonotype appeared many times. The gene calls are TRBV7-2 and TRBJ2-4; TRBD1 might be the D (5 bases). Germline V CDR1 and CDR2: SGHTA, FQGNSA. The ends were cut back, 1 base at V and 0 bases at J, with 13 bases in the middle. The CDR3 consists of 17 residues. CDR3 amino acids: CASSLVVQGAAKNIQYF. CDR3 nucleotide sequence: TGTGCCAGCAGCTTAGTGGTCCAGGGCGCAGCCAAAAACATTCAGTACTTC.

This clonotype showed up many times. The rearrangement joins TRBV4-1 to TRBJ2-5; D call uncertain. The CDR3 has 16 amino acids. V lost 2 bases and J 1 base, leaving 14 bases between the germline ends. CDR1 is MGHRA and CDR2 is YSYEKL in the germline V gene. The CDR3 DNA is TGCGCCAGCAGCCAATCCTTTGGACGGATCCAAGAGACCCAGTACTTC. It codes for CASSQSFGRIQETQYF.

There are many counts of this clonotype. V and J are TRBV7-2 and TRBJ2-2; possibly TRBD2 for D (6 bases). V lost 5 bases, J lost 4 bases, and 17 bases lay in between. CDR3 length equals 16 residues. CDR1 is SGHTA and CDR2 is FQGNSA in the germline V gene. The CDR3 protein is CASSQYLASLTGELFF. The CDR3 DNA is TGTGCCAGCAGCCAATACCTAGCGAGTCTCACCGGGGAGCTGTTTTTT.

This clonotype has only a few counts. This rearrangement joins TRBV7-2 to TRBJ1-5; D is possibly TRBD1 (5 bases). Germline CDR1 reads SGHTA; CDR2 reads FQGNSA. V gave up 1 base and J gave up 4 bases, with 20 bases separating them. The CDR3 loop spans 18 amino acids. CDR3 amino acids: CASSLGPAGRGLNQPQHF. CDR3 bases: TGTGCCAGCAGCTTAGGGCCCGCGGGGCGGGGACTAAATCAGCCCCAGCATTTT. Full variable domain (outside the CDR3, taken from reference TRBV7-2 and TRBJ1-5): GAGVSQSPSNKVTEKGKDVELRCDPISGHTALYWYRQSLGQGLEFLIYFQGNSAPDKSGLPSDRFSAERTGGSVSTLTIQRTQQEDSAVYLCASSLGPAGRGLNQPQHFGDGTRLSIL.

The table lists this clonotype with many counts. The J gene is TRBJ2-7, the V gene TRBV12-3 or TRBV12-4; TRBD1 aligns across 7 bases. V shed 3 bases, J shed 7 bases, and the junction held 9 bases outside the gene matches. The CDR3 covers 14 residues. This chain's CDR3 is CASSLRTGLLEQYF. In DNA form, the CDR3 reads TGTGCCAGCAGTTTGAGGACAGGACTTCTTGAGCAGTACTTC.

This clonotype showed up many times. A read error may produce the germline difference seen at one junction end. The chain is built from TRBV7-7 and TRBJ1-4; maybe TRBD1 (6 bases). CDR1 is SSHAT, CDR2 FNYEAQ, per germline (reference sequence). The CDR3 has 16 amino acids. The CDR3 nucleotides are TGTGCTAGCAGCCCAGGACCCGGGGGGCTTAATGAAAAACTGTTTTTT. This encodes CASSPGPGGLNEKLFF.

This clonotype showed up many times. The chain uses TRBV11-2 and TRBJ1-3; D gene ambiguous. There are 15 residues in the CDR3. Trimming shortened V by 5 bases and J by 4 bases, and 15 bases separated the two germline ends. The germline V gene has CDR1 SGHAT and CDR2 FQNNGV. CDR3 bases: TGTGCCAGCAGCCCTCAGGCCCAGCGGGGAAACACCATATATTTT. Encoded protein: CASSPQAQRGNTIYF.

This clonotype showed up many times. The chain joins TRBV4-3 to TRBJ2-5; 8 nucleotides agree with TRBD2. J gave up 6 bases and V 0 bases, and 9 bases lay outside the gene matches. There are 16 residues in the CDR3. Germline CDR1 is LGHNA and CDR2 is YSLEER. The DNA of the CDR3 is TGCGCCAGCAGCCAAGACCTCGGCGGGGGGTCCAAGACCCAGTACTTC. This translates into CASSQDLGGGSKTQYF.